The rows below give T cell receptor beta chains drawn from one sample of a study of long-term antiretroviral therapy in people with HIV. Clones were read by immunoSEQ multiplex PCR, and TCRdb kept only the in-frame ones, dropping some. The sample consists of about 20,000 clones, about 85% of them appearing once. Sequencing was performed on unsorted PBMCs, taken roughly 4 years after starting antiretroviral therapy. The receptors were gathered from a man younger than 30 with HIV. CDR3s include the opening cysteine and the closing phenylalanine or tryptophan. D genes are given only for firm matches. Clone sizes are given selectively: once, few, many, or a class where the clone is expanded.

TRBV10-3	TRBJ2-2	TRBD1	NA	TGTGCCATCAGTGAGTCCCCTGGGGGACAGGCCGGGGAGCTGTTTTTT	CAISESPGGQAGELFF
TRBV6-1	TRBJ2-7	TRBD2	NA	TGTGCCAGCAGTCAGGGACTAGCGTGGTCCTACGAGCAGTACTTC	CASSQGLAWSYEQYF
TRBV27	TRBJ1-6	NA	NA	TGTGCCAGCAGTTTAATGACTGCCGGCAATTCACCCCTCCACTTT	CASSLMTAGNSPLHF
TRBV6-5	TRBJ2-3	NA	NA	TGTGCCAGCAGTTCACCGGGCACAGATACGCAGTATTTT	CASSSPGTDTQYF
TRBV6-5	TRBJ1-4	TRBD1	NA	TGTGCCAGCAGTTTTATCGGGACAGCTTCTGAAAAACTGTTTTTT	CASSFIGTASEKLFF
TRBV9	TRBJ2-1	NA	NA	TGTGCCAGCAGCGTAGGACAACTCAATGAGCAGTTCTTC	CASSVGQLNEQFF
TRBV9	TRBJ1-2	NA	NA	TGTGCCAGCAGCCTTATGGACAGTGGCTACACCTTC	CASSLMDSGYTF
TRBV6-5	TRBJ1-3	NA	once	TGTGCCAGCAGAGCAGGGATGGTTGGAAACACCATATATTTT	CASRAGMVGNTIYF
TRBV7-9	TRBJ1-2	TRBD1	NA	TGTGCCAGCAGCTGGACAGGGCCTAACTATGGCTACACCTTC	CASSWTGPNYGYTF
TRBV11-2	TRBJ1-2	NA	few	TGTGCCAGCAGCCCGATCGTAGTTCCAAGGACAGAATATGGCTACACCTTC	CASSPIVVPRTEYGYTF
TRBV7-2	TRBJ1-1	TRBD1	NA	TGTGCCAGCAGCCAACTACAGGGGGCCCCTGAAGCTTTCTTT	CASSQLQGAPEAFF
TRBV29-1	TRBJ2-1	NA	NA	TGCAGCGCTGATCGGGATGAGCAGTTCTTC	CSADRDEQFF
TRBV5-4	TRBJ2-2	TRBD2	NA	TGTGCCAGCAGCCCCGGGACTAGCGACACCGGGGAGCTGTTTTTT	CASSPGTSDTGELFF
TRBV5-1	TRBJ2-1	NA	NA	TGCGCCAGCAGCTTGAGGCAGGGGGGGTACAATGAGCAGTTCTTC	CASSLRQGGYNEQFF
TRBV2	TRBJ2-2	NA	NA	TGTGCCAGCAGGCCGACTAGGTTGAACACCGGGGAGCTGTTTTTT	CASRPTRLNTGELFF
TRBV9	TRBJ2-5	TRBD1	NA	TGTGCCAGCAGCGTAGGGGACAGCAAACGTCAAGAGACCCAGTACTTC	CASSVGDSKRQETQYF
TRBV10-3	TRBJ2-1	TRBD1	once	TGTGCCATCAGTGGGGTCGTAGGGACAGAGTACAATGAGCAGTTCTTC	CAISGVVGTEYNEQFF
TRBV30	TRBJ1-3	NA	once	TGTGCCTGGAGACGGGACCGCTCTGGAAACACCATATATTTT	CAWRRDRSGNTIYF
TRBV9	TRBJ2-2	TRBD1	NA	TGTGCCAGCAGCGCCAGGACAGGGTGGACCGGGGAGCTGTTTTTT	CASSARTGWTGELFF
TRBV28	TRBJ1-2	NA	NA	TGTGCCAGCAGTTTTAATGGCGCTAACTATGGCTACACCTTC	CASSFNGANYGYTF
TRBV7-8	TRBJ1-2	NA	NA	TGTGCCAGCAGCCGCAGGGATAACTATGGCTACACCTTC	CASSRRDNYGYTF
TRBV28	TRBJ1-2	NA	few	TGTGCCAGCAGGGGAAATCCTAACTATGGCTACACCTTC	CASRGNPNYGYTF
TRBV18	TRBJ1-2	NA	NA	TGTGCCAGCTCCCCAAGCCGGGACATTTTATTAGGCTACACCTTC	CASSPSRDILLGYTF
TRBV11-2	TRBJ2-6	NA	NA	TGTGCCAGCAGCTTAGGAACAGGGATGCACGTCCTGACTTTC	CASSLGTGMHVLTF
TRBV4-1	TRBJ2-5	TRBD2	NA	TGCGCCAGCAGCCAAGGGACTAGCGGACAAGAGACCCAGTACTTC	CASSQGTSGQETQYF
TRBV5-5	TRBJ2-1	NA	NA	TGTGCCAGCAGCTTGGTAGGGGCGAGTGCCAATGAGCAGTTCTTC	CASSLVGASANEQFF
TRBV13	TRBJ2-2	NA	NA	TGTGCCAGCGCTAATCGACAGCGATACACCGGGGAGCTGTTTTTT	CASANRQRYTGELFF
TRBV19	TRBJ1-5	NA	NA	TGTGCCAGTAGTATGCGGGGACGTAATCAGCCCCAGCATTTT	CASSMRGRNQPQHF
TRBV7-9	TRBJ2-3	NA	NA	TGTGCCAGCAGCGGGGGCCAGGGTAGCACAGATACGCAGTATTTT	CASSGGQGSTDTQYF
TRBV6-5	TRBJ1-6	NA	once	TGTGCCAGCAGTTACTCAGCATCCTATAATTCACCCCTCCACTTT	CASSYSASYNSPLHF
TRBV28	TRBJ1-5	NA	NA	TGTGCCAGCGTATCAGGGGTCCAGCCCCAGCATTTT	CASVSGVQPQHF
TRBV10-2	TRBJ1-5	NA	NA	TGCGCCAGCAACCCCGGGGGGCGTAGCAATCAGCCCCAGCATTTT	CASNPGGRSNQPQHF
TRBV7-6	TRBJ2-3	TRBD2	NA	TGTGCCAGCAGCGCACGGACTAGCGGGGCACATACGCAGTATTTT	CASSARTSGAHTQYF
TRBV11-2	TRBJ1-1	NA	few	TGTGCCAGCAGCTTAGCCCAGGGAGTTAACACTGAAGCTTTCTTT	CASSLAQGVNTEAFF
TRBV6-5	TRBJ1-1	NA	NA	TGTGCCAGCAGTTACTCGATTGTAGGAGGGACTGGGGGGGCTTTCTTT	CASSYSIVGGTGGAFF
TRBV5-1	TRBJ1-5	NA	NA	TGCGCCAGCAGCTTGGAAGGGGTTCAGCCCCAGCATTTT	CASSLEGVQPQHF
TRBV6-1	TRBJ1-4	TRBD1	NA	TGTGCCAGCAGCGCCCTGGACAGGGAGGGTGAGGGACTGTTTTTT	CASSALDREGEGLFF
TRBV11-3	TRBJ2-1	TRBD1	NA	TGTGCCAGCAGCGCCGGGACAGGGGATACAAGTGAGCAGTTCTTC	CASSAGTGDTSEQFF
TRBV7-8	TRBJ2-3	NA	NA	TGTGCCAGCACCCTCTACGGGGGCTCCCTCTCTAGCACAGATACGCAGTATTTT	CASTLYGGSLSSTDTQYF
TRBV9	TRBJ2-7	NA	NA	TGTGCCAGCAGCGTAGGAGGGTCTACCTACGAGCAGTACTTC	CASSVGGSTYEQYF
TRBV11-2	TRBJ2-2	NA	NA	TGTGCCAGCAGCTTAATCCGGGCCGCCGGGGAGCTGTTTTTT	CASSLIRAAGELFF
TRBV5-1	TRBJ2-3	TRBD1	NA	TGCGCCAGCAGCTTTCCGGGACAGGGTACAGATACGCAGTATTTT	CASSFPGQGTDTQYF
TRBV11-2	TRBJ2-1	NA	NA	TGTGCCAGCAGCTTAGGGCAGAGAGCCCCAGGGGATGAGCAGTTCTTC	CASSLGQRAPGDEQFF
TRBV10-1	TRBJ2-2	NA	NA	TGCGCCAGCAGTGAGTTGCAGGGAGGCGGGGAGCTGTTTTTT	CASSELQGGGELFF
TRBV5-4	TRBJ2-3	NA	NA	TGTGCCAGCAGACCAACAGGGCGTGCGGATACGCAGTATTTT	CASRPTGRADTQYF
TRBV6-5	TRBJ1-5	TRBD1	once	TGTGCCAGCGGGACAGGGGGCGTTCAGCCCCAGCATTTT	CASGTGGVQPQHF
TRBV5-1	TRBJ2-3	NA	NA	TGCGCCAGCAGCTTCTTAGGAAGCACAGATACGCAGTATTTT	CASSFLGSTDTQYF
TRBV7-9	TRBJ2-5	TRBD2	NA	TGTGCCAGCAGCCTCCGGACTAGCGGGGGGGCTGAGACCCAGTACTTC	CASSLRTSGGAETQYF